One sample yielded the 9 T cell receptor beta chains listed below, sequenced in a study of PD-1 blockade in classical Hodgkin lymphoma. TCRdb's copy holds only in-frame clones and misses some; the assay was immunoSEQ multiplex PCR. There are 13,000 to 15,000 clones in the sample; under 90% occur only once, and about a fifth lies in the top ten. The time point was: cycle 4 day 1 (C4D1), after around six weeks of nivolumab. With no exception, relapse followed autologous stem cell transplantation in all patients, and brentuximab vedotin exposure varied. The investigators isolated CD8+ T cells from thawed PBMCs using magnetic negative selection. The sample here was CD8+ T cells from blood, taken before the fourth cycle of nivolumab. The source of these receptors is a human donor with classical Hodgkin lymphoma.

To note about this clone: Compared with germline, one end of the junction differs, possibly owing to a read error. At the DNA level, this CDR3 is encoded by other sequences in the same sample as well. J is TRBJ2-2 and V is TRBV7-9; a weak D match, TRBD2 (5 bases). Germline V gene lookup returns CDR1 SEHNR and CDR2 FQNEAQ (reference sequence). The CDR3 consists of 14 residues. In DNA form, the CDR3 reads TGTGCCAGCAGTCGGACGGAGAACACCGGGGAGTTGTTTTTT. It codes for CASSRTENTGELFF.

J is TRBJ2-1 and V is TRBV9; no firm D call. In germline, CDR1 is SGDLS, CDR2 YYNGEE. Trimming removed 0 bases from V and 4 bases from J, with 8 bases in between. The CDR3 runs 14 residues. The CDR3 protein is CASSVAPLYNEQFF. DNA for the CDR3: TGTGCCAGCAGCGTAGCACCCCTGTACAATGAGCAGTTCTTC. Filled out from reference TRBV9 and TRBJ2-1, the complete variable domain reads DSGVTQTPKHLITATGQRVTLRCSPRSGDLSVYWYQQSLDQGLQFLIQYYNGEERAKGNILERFSAQQFPDLHSELNLSSLELGDSALYFCASSVAPLYNEQFFGPGTRLTVL.

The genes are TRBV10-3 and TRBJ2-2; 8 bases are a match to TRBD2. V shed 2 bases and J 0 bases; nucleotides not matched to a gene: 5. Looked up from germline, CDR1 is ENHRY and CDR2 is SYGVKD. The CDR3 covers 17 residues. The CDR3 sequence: CAISEIHSGANTGELFF. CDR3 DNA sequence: TGTGCCATCAGTGAGATCCATAGCGGGGCGAACACCGGGGAGCTGTTTTTT.

CDR3 amino acids: CASSLGTGGWEQYF. The CDR3 region has the DNA TGTGCCAGTAGCCTGGGGACAGGGGGTTGGGAGCAGTACTTC. J is TRBJ2-7 and V is TRBV19, with TRBD1 matching 11 bases. This CDR3 contains 14 residues. Germline CDR1 reads LNHDA; CDR2 reads SQIVND (reference sequence). The ends lost 6 bases at V and 7 bases at J; junction bases unmatched: 8.

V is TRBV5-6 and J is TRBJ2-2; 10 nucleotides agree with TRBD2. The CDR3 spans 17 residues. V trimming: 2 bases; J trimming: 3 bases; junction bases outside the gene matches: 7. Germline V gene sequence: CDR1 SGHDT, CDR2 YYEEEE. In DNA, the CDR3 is TGTGCCAGCAGCTTCAAAGCGGGGGGGCCTTACACCGGGGAGCTGTTTTTT. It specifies CASSFKAGGPYTGELFF. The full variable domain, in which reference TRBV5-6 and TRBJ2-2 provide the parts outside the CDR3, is DAGVTQSPTHLIKTRGQQVTLRCSPKSGHDTVSWYQQALGQGPQFIFQYYEEEERQRGNFPDRFSGHQFPNYSSELNVNALLLGDSALYLCASSFKAGGPYTGELFFGEGSRLTVL.

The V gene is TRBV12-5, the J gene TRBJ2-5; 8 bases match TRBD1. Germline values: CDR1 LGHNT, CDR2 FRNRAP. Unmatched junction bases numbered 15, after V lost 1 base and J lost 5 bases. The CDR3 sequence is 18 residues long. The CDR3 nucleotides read TGTGCTAGTGGTTTGGATTTGGTTGGCTACGGACAGGGTGAGACCCAGTACTTC. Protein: CASGLDLVGYGQGETQYF.

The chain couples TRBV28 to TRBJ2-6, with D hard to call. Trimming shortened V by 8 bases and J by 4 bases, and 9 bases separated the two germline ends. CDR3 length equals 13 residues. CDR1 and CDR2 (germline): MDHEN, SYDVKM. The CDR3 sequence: CASRYYGANVLTF. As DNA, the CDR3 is TGTGCCAGCCGGTATTACGGGGCCAACGTCCTGACTTTC.

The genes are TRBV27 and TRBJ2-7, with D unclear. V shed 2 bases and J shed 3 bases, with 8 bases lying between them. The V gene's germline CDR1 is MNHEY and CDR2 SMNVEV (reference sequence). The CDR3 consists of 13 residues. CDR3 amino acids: CASSLAWDYEQYF. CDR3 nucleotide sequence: TGTGCCAGCAGTTTAGCCTGGGACTACGAGCAGTACTTC.

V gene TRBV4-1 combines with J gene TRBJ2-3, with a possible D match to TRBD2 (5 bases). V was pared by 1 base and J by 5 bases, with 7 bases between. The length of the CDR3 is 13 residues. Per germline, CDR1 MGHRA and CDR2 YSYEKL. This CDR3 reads CASSQVGEDTQYF. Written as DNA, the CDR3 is TGCGCCAGCAGCCAAGTCGGGGAAGATACGCAGTATTTT.